This T cell receptor (beta chain) was recovered during a study of blood T cell repertoires in COVID-19. Study context: Acute and convalescent COVID-19 samples came from the United States, Italy and Spain.

As processed by the authors: Scientists estimated how many nucleated cells there were by amplifying reference gene primers. Using immunoSEQ multiplex PCR, the repertoire was profiled, and TCRdb retains in-frame clones only, with some absent. That table is the source of V, J and clone size, and D and trimming were worked out from the DNA. Among about 470,000 clones, approximately 90% were seen once, and the ten largest hold roughly 0.72%. The CDR3 totals 13 residues. Germline CDR1 is GTSNPN and CDR2 is SVGIG (reference sequence). V was pared by 2 bases and J by 4 bases, with 11 bases between. The TCR sequence derives from a woman between 18 and 30 years old who had recovered from COVID-19. This sequence joins TRBV30 and TRBJ1-2; TRBD1 might be the D (6 bases). The material sequenced was PBMCs or T cells enriched from blood (not recorded which). The CDR3 DNA reads as TGTGCCTGGAGTCCAGGGGAGGGCTATGGCTACACCTTC. Translating gives CAWSPGEGYGYTF.